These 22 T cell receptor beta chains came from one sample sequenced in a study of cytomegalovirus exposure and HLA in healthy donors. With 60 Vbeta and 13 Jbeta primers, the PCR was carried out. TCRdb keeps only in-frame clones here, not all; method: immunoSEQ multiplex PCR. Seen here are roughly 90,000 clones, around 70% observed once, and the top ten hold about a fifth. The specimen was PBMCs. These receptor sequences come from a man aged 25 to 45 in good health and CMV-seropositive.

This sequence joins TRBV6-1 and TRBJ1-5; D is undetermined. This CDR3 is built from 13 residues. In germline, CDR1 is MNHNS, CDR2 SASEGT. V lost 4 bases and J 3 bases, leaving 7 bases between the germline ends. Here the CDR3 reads CASSGGSNQPQHF. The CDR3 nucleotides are TGTGCCAGCAGTGGAGGGTCCAATCAGCCCCAGCATTTT.

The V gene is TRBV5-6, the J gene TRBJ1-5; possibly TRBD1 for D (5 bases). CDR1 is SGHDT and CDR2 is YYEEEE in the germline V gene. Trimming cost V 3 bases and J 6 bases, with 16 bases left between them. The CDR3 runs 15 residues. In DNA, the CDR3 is TGTGCCAGCAGCTCGGGGGGATCGATTATTCAGCCCCAGCATTTT. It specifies CASSSGGSIIQPQHF.

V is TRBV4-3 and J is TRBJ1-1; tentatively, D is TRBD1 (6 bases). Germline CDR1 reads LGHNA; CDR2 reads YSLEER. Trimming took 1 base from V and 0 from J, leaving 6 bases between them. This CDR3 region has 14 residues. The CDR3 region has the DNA TGCGCCAGCAGCCAAGGGACAGTGAACACTGAAGCTTTCTTT. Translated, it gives CASSQGTVNTEAFF.

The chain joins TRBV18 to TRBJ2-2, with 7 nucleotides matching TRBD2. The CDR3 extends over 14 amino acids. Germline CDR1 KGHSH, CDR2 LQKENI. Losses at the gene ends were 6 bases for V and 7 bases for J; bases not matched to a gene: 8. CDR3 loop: CASSPAGDDGELFF. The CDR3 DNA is TGTGCCAGCTCTCCCGCGGGGGATGACGGGGAGCTGTTTTTT.

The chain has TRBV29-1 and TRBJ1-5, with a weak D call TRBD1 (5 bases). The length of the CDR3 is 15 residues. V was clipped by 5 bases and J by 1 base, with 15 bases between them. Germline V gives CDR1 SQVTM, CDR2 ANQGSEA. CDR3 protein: CSVSYGQQSNQPQHF. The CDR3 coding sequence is TGCAGCGTTAGCTATGGACAACAAAGCAATCAGCCCCAGCATTTT.

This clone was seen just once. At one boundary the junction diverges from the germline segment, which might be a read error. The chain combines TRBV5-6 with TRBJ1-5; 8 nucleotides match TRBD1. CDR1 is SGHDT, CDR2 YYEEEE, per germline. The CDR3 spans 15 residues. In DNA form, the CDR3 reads TGTGCCAGCAGTCCTCAGGGGGCAAGCAATCAGCTCCAGCATTTT. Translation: CASSPQGASNQLQHF.

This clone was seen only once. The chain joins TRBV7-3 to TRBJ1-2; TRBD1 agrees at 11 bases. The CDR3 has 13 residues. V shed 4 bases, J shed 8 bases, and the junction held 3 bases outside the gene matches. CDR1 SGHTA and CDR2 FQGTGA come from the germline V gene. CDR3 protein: CASSSGQGAGYTF. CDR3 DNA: TGTGCCAGCAGCTCCGGACAGGGGGCGGGCTACACCTTC.

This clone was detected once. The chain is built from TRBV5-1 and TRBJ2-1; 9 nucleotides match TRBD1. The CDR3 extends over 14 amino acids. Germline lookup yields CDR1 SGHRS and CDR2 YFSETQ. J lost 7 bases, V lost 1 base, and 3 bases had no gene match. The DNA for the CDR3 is TGCGCCAGCAGCTTGTTGGGGACAGGGAATGAGCAGTTCTTC. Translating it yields CASSLLGTGNEQFF. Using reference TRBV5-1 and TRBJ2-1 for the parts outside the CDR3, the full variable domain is KAGVTQTPRYLIKTRGQQVTLSCSPISGHRSVSWYQQTPGQGLQFLFEYFSETQRNKGNFPGRFSGRQFSNSRSEMNVSTLELGDSALYLCASSLLGTGNEQFFGPGTRLTVL.

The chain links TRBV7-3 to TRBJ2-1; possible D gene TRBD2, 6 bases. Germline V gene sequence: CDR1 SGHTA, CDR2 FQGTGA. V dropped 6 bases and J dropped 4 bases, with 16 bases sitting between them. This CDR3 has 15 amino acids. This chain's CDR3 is CASSPGLGGYNEQFF. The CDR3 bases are TGTGCCAGCAGTCCGGGACTTGGGGGGTACAATGAGCAGTTCTTC.

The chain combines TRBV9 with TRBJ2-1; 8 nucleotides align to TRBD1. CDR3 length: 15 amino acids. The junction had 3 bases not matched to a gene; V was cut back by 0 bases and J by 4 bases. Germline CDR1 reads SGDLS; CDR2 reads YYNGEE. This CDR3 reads CASSVGQGLYNEQFF. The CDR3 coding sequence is TGTGCCAGCAGCGTAGGACAGGGGCTATACAATGAGCAGTTCTTC.

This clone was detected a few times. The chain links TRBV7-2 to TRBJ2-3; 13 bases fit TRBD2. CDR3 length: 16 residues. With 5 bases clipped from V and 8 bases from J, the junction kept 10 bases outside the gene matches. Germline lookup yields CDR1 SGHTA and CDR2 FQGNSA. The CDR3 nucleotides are TGTGCCAGCAGCCTCCGGTCCGGGACTAGCGGGGCTACGCAGTATTTT. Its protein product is CASSLRSGTSGATQYF.

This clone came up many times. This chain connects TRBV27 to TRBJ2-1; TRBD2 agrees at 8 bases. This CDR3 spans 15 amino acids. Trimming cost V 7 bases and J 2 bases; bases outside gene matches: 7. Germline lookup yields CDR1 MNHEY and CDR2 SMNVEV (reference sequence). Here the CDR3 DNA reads TGTGCCAGCACCCTCAACGGGGGGGCCTACAATGAGCAGTTCTTC. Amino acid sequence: CASTLNGGAYNEQFF.

CDR3 in amino acids: CASSLTTGNSNQPQHF. Written as DNA, the CDR3 is TGCGCCAGCAGCCTCACTACAGGGAATAGCAATCAGCCCCAGCATTTT. The chain is built from TRBV4-1 and TRBJ1-5, with a possible D match to TRBD1 (6 bases). Per germline, CDR1 MGHRA and CDR2 YSYEKL. The CDR3 runs to 16 residues. Trimming removed 4 bases at V and 0 bases at J, with 13 bases between.

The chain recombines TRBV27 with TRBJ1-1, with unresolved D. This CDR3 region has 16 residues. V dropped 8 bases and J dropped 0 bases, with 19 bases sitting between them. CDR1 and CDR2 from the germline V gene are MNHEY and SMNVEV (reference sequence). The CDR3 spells CASSPIGLYVNTEAFF. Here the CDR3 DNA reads TGTGCCAGCTCCCCCATTGGCCTTTATGTGAACACTGAAGCTTTCTTT.

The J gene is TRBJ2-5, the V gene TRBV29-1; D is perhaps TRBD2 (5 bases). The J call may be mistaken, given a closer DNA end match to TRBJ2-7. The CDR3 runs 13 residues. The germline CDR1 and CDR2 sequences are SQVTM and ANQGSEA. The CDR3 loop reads CSARRWGVDEQYF. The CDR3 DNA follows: TGCAGCGCCCGGAGGTGGGGAGTCGACGAGCAGTACTTC.

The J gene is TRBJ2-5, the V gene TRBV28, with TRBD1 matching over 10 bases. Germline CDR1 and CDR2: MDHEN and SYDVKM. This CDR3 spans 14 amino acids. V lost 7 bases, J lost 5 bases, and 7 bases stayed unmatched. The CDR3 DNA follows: TGTGCCAGCATAGACAGGGGGCCCGACGAGACCCAGTACTTC. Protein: CASIDRGPDETQYF.

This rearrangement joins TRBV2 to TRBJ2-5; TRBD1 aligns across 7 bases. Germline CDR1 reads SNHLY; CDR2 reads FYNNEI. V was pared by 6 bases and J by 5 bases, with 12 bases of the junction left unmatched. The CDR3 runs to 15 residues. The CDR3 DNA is TGTGCCAGCAGAGAAAGACAGGGATGGCGGGAGACCCAGTACTTC. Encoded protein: CASRERQGWRETQYF.

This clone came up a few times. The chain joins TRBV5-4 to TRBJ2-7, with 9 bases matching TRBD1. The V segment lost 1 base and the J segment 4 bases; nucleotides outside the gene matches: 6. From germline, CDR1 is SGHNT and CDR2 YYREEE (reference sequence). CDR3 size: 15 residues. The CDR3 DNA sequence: TGTGCCAGCAGCTTGACAGGGGGCGAGCGATACGAGCAGTACTTC. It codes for CASSLTGGERYEQYF. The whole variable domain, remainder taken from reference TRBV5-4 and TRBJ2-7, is ETGVTQSPTHLIKTRGQQVTLRCSSQSGHNTVSWYQQALGQGPQFIFQYYREEENGRGNFPPRFSGLQFPNYSSELNVNALELDDSALYLCASSLTGGERYEQYFGPGTRLTVT.

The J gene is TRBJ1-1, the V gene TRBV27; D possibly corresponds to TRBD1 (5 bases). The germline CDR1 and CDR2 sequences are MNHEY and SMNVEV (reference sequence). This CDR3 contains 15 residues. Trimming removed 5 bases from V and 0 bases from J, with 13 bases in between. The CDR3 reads CASSELQELNTEAFF. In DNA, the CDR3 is TGTGCCAGCAGTGAACTACAGGAATTGAACACTGAAGCTTTCTTT.

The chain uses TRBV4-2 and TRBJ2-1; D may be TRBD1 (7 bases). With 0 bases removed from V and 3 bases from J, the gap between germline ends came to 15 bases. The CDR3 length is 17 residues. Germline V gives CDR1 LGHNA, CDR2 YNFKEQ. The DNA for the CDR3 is TGTGCCAGCAGCCAAGATGGGCGGGACAGCGACTACAATGAGCAGTTCTTC. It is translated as CASSQDGRDSDYNEQFF.

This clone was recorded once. As DNA, the CDR3 is TGTGCCAGCAGCCAGAGGATGTCCCGGACCGGGGAGCTGTTTTTT. As protein: CASSQRMSRTGELFF. The genes are TRBV14 and TRBJ2-2; D not resolved. In germline, CDR1 is SGHDN, CDR2 FVKESK. V was trimmed by 3 bases and J by 5 bases, leaving 13 bases between them. The CDR3 length is 15 residues.

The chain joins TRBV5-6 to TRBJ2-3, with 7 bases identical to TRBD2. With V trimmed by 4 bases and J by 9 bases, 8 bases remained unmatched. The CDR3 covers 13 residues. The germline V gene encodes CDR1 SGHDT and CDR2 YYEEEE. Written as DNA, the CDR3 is TGTGCCAGCAGCCAACCGGGGGGTGGGACGCAGTATTTT. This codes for CASSQPGGGTQYF.